What follows is one TCR beta chain and its context. Germline CDR1 and CDR2: SGHVS and FNYEAQ. CDR3 length equals 17 residues. The record originates from a study of monozygotic twins with inflammatory bowel disease. Whole blood, unsorted for T cells, was the source of total RNA. Generation of cDNA took place in eight separate reactions per sample. Through template switching, UMIs that included a 6-nucleotide sample barcode were added. Each CDR3 protein gets one entry in TCRdb, which reprocessed the 5' RACE reads and gives no DNA. The sample table sets out about 210,000 distinct CDR3 sequences. The rearrangement links TRBV7-6 to TRBJ2-1; the TRBD2 assignment by TCRdb is unverifiable without DNA. Source material: blood. The receptor was isolated from a human donor with ulcerative colitis or Crohn's disease, or a healthy co-twin of an affected twin (not recorded which). The CDR3 is CASSRGLAGRSYNEQFF. Looking up the rest from reference TRBV7-6 and TRBJ2-1 gives the full variable domain: GAGVSQSPRYKVTKRGQDVALRCDPISGHVSLYWYRQALGQGPEFLTYFNYEAQQDKSGLPNDRFSAERPEGSISTLTIQRTEQRDSAMYRCASSRGLAGRSYNEQFFGPGTRLTVL.